This TCR beta chain was observed in a study of T cell responses to AZD1222 COVID-19 vaccine. On the study more broadly: Pooling was applied to second doses at about 4 or about 12 weeks.

The assay was immunoSEQ multiplex PCR, and TCRdb's table has in-frame clones only and misses some. The sample includes roughly 93,000 clones, around 85% of them seen just once. The study, taken as a whole, reports: Spike-specific TCR breadth rose after two AZD1222 doses, and depth rose as well. Spike regions recognized by vaccine-associated CD4 TCRs spanned the protein, led by 160-218 and 743-854. Donors in the cohort were predominantly white British and more often female, and clonal diversity was possibly underestimated.

Notes on this clone: Its antigen is unknown.

The V gene's germline CDR1 is LGHDT and CDR2 YNNKEL (reference sequence). Trimming took off 5 bases at V and 8 bases at J, with 18 bases between the two ends. CDR3 length: 14 residues. Source: peripheral blood, taken on day 0 of AZD1222 vaccination. The sequence came from an adult in good health. The J gene is TRBJ1-2, the V gene TRBV3-1 (or the pseudogene TRBV3-2); TRBD1 is a possible D gene (5 bases). The CDR3 loop is CASSSSGQVGGYTF. CDR3 in DNA: TGTGCCAGCAGCTCTTCAGGGCAGGTGGGCGGCTACACCTTC.